A selection of T cell receptor beta chains follows, all from one sample in a study of cytomegalovirus exposure and HLA in healthy donors. Here immunoSEQ multiplex PCR was the method, and the copy in TCRdb shows in-frame clones only, minus some. The top ten clones hold roughly 7.7% of a sample with about 160,000 clones, 80% to 90% of them seen once. The specimen was PBMCs. The receptors come from a woman in her 30s in good health and CMV-seropositive. The CDR3 runs from the conserved cysteine through the conserved F or W.

j_gene: TRBJ2-6
v_gene: TRBV21-1
CDR3aa: CASSKGQGATHSGANVLTF

j_gene: TRBJ1-1
v_gene: TRBV11-2
CDR3aa: CASSPDRATSMNTEAFF

j_gene: TRBJ1-2
v_gene: TRBV6-6
CDR3aa: CASAGRQGSLYGYTF

j_gene: TRBJ2-7
v_gene: TRBV6-5
CDR3aa: CASRFREGYEQYF

j_gene: TRBJ2-2
v_gene: TRBV9
CDR3aa: CASSVAAPGTGELFF

j_gene: TRBJ2-3
v_gene: TRBV25-1
CDR3aa: CANSGRGTDTQYF

j_gene: TRBJ1-5
v_gene: TRBV5-6
CDR3aa: CASSLGTTGNQPQHF

j_gene: TRBJ1-1
v_gene: TRBV5-1
CDR3aa: CASTRTAGRTEAFF

j_gene: TRBJ2-1
v_gene: TRBV29-1
CDR3aa: CSVRTFGLRDNEQFF

j_gene: TRBJ1-4
v_gene: TRBV18
CDR3aa: CASSPSDKLFF

j_gene: TRBJ1-1
v_gene: TRBV4-1
CDR3aa: CASSPLDRSNTEAFF

j_gene: TRBJ2-5
v_gene: TRBV4-2
CDR3aa: CASSQGVAGGPQETQYF

j_gene: TRBJ1-6
v_gene: TRBV4-2
CDR3aa: CASSQETGIWNSPLHF

j_gene: TRBJ2-1
v_gene: TRBV4-2
CDR3aa: CASSQVAGQGFDEQFF

j_gene: TRBJ1-1
v_gene: TRBV27
CDR3aa: CASKLLGGTEAFF

j_gene: .
v_gene: TRBV6-1
CDR3aa: CASSADRGAYEQYF

j_gene: TRBJ1-1
v_gene: TRBV5-4
CDR3aa: CASSLRDRGNTEAFF

j_gene: TRBJ1-1
v_gene: TRBV6-1
CDR3aa: CASSQPGQGTEAFF

j_gene: TRBJ1-1
v_gene: TRBV27
CDR3aa: CASSFGGIAFF

j_gene: TRBJ1-1
v_gene: TRBV11-2
CDR3aa: CASSPWTAKGSEAFF

j_gene: TRBJ2-3
v_gene: TRBV13
CDR3aa: CASSFRGFDTQYF

j_gene: TRBJ2-1
v_gene: TRBV12-5
CDR3aa: CASGSRTSGVYEQFF

j_gene: TRBJ2-1
v_gene: TRBV7-9
CDR3aa: CSSSLALAGAHNEQFF

j_gene: TRBJ2-3
v_gene: TRBV5-4
CDR3aa: CASSYPGSTDTQYF

j_gene: TRBJ2-1
v_gene: TRBV5-1
CDR3aa: CASSSGLAGEQFF

j_gene: TRBJ1-2
v_gene: TRBV19
CDR3aa: CASRDITGIYGYTF

j_gene: TRBJ2-7
v_gene: TRBV5-1
CDR3aa: CASSLAKLVDSYEQYF

j_gene: TRBJ2-7
v_gene: TRBV11-2
CDR3aa: CASSLGRGYEQYF

j_gene: TRBJ2-5
v_gene: TRBV18
CDR3aa: CASSPSPPAGGQETQYF

j_gene: TRBJ2-7
v_gene: TRBV4-1
CDR3aa: CASSPTGGKQYF

j_gene: TRBJ1-3
v_gene: TRBV4-2
CDR3aa: CASSRQGSSGNTIYF

j_gene: TRBJ2-7
v_gene: TRBV6-5
CDR3aa: CASSRPGTYEQYF

j_gene: TRBJ2-2
v_gene: TRBV7-9
CDR3aa: CASSLDRGYSGELFF

j_gene: TRBJ2-5
v_gene: TRBV5-4
CDR3aa: CASSGASGGNPQETQYF

j_gene: TRBJ2-2
v_gene: TRBV7-9
CDR3aa: CASSLGTGFGPVTGELFF